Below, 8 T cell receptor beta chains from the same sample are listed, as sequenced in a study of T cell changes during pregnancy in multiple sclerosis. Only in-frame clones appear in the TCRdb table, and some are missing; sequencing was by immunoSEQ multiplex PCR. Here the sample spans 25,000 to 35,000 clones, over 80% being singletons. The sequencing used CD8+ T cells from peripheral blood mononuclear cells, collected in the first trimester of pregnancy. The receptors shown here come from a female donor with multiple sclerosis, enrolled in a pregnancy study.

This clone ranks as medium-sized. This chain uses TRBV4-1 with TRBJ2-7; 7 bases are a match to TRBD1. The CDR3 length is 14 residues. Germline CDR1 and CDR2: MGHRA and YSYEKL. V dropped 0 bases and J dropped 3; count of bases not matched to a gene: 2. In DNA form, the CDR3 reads TGCGCCAGCAGCCAAGACAGGGGGAACTACGAGCAGTACTTC. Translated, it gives CASSQDRGNYEQYF.

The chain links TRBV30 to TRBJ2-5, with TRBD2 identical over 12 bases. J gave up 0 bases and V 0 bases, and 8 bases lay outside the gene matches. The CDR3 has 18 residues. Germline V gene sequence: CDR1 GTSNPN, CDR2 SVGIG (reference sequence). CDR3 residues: CAWSVPLTSGRDQETQYF. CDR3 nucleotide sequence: TGTGCCTGGAGTGTACCCTTGACTAGCGGGAGAGACCAAGAGACCCAGTACTTC.

CDR3 in amino acids: CASSLIGGQGSYEQYF. CDR3 nucleotide sequence: TGTGCCAGCAGTTTAATTGGCGGACAGGGGTCCTACGAGCAGTACTTC. The chain joins TRBV27 to TRBJ2-7, with TRBD1 matching 9 bases. V was clipped by 2 bases and J by 1 base; unmatched bases: 6. Germline assignment: CDR1 MNHEY and CDR2 SMNVEV (reference sequence). The CDR3 has 16 residues.

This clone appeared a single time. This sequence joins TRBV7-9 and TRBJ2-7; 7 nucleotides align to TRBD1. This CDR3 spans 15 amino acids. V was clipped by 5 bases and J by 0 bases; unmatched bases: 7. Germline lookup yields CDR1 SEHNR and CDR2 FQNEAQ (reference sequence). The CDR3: CASSPLWDSSYEQYF. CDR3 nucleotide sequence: TGTGCCAGCAGCCCTCTGTGGGACAGCTCCTACGAGCAGTACTTC.

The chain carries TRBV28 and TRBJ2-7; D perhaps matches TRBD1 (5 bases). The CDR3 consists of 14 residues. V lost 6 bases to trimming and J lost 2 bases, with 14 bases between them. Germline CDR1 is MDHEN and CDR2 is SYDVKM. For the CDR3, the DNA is TGTGCCAGCAGGGACACAGGTTTAACCTACGAGCAGTACTTC. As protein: CASRDTGLTYEQYF.

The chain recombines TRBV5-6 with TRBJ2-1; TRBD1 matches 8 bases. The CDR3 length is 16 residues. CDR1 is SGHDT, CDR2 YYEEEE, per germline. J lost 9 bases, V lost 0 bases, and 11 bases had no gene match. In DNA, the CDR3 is TGTGCCAGCAGCTTGGCGTCGCAGGGGGCGAGAGGTGAGCAGTTCTTC. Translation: CASSLASQGARGEQFF. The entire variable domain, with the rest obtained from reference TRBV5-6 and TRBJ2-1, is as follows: DAGVTQSPTHLIKTRGQQVTLRCSPKSGHDTVSWYQQALGQGPQFIFQYYEEEERQRGNFPDRFSGHQFPNYSSELNVNALLLGDSALYLCASSLASQGARGEQFFGPGTRLTVL.

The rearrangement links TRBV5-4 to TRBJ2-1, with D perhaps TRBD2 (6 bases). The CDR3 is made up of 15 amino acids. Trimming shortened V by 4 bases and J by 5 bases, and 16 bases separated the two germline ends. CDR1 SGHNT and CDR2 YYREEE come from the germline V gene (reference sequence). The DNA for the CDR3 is TGTGCCAGCAGCCCCGCGGGGTGGGAAAACAATGAGCAGTTCTTC. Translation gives CASSPAGWENNEQFF.

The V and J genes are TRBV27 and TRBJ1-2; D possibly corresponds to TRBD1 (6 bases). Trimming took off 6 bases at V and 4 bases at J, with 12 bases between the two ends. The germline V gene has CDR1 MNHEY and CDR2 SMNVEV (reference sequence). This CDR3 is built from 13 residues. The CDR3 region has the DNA TGTGCCAGCAGGCCGGGACAAGCCTATGGCTACACCTTC. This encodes CASRPGQAYGYTF.